This T cell receptor beta chain comes out of a study of early T cells in non-severe SARS-CoV-2 infection. TCRdb analysed the 5' RACE reads with MiXCR anew, one entry per CDR3 protein. This sample has some 70,000 distinct CDR3 sequences, with 9.5% found just once. CDR3 length: 15 amino acids. Trimming took 5 bases from V and 7 from J; bases not matched to a gene: 13. Per germline, CDR1 MDHEN and CDR2 SYDVKM. This clonotype has ten or more counts. Sequenced: whole blood. The chain combines TRBV28 with TRBJ1-1; 7 nucleotides agree with TRBD1. This receptor was identified in an adult who was a healthcare worker with PCR-confirmed SARS-CoV-2 infection or an uninfected control (not recorded which). CDR3 region: CASSAPGQPLGEAFF. The DNA for the CDR3 is TGTGCCAGCAGTGCTCCGGGACAGCCCCTGGGTGAAGCTTTCTTT.